The following is a TCR beta chain sequence with its context. Only in-frame clones appear in the TCRdb table, and some are missing; sequencing was by immunoSEQ multiplex PCR. The sample lists some 73,000 clones; around 94% were seen once. The sample comes from a study of control samples from healthy donors and cancer patients. V was pared by 2 bases and J by 2 bases, with 5 bases between. Germline V CDR1 and CDR2: SGHAT, FQNNGV. This CDR3 is built from 13 residues. The V and J genes are TRBV11-2 and TRBJ2-3; D is unresolved. Sequenced material: blood. This receptor was identified in a woman between 40 and 55 years old in good health. Written as DNA, the CDR3 is TGTGCCAGCAGCTTATCGCCCACAGATACGCAGTATTTT. Protein sequence: CASSLSPTDTQYF.